Below are 5 T cell receptor beta chains sequenced from a single sample in a study of blood T cell repertoires in COVID-19. Assay used: immunoSEQ multiplex PCR; TCRdb lists only in-frame clones, some missing. Of around 300,000 clones listed, 83% are singletons. Sequencing input: peripheral blood. The receptors were sampled from a woman aged 45-65 years who had recovered from COVID-19.

The chain employs TRBV19 and TRBJ2-7, with 7 bases aligning to TRBD2. From germline, CDR1 is LNHDA and CDR2 SQIVND (reference sequence). CDR3 size: 15 residues. The trim removed 9 bases at V and 5 bases at J, leaving 16 bases unmatched. In DNA form, the CDR3 reads TGTGCCAGCACCATCGGGCTAGCGGTCCCCCACGAGCAGTACTTC. Its translation is CASTIGLAVPHEQYF.

The V and J genes are TRBV12-3 or TRBV12-4 and TRBJ1-2; possibly TRBD1 for D (5 bases). The V end lost 7 bases, the J end lost 2 bases, and 11 bases lay between the germline ends. This CDR3 has 13 amino acids. CDR3 region: CASTPGQNYGYTF. The CDR3 nucleotides read TGTGCCAGCACCCCAGGACAAAACTATGGCTACACCTTC.

The chain employs TRBV5-4 and TRBJ1-3; 7 bases align to TRBD1. Germline V gene lookup returns CDR1 SGHNT and CDR2 YYREEE (reference sequence). The trim removed 3 bases at V and 2 bases at J, leaving 5 bases unmatched. This CDR3 comprises 15 residues. Here the CDR3 reads CASSSTGIAGNTIYF. DNA for the CDR3: TGTGCCAGCAGCTCGACAGGGATCGCTGGAAACACCATATATTTT.

Here the CDR3 DNA reads TGTGCCAGCAGTCAGAGGACAGGGTTGTCCTACGAGCAGTACTTC. It translates to CASSQRTGLSYEQYF. This chain uses TRBV28 with TRBJ2-7; 8 nucleotides align to TRBD1. Germline CDR1 is MDHEN and CDR2 is SYDVKM. V was pared by 5 bases and J by 1 base, with 7 bases of the junction left unmatched. This CDR3 comprises 15 residues.

The CDR3 here is CASSLGQGDGYTF. Here the CDR3 DNA reads TGCGCCAGCAGCTTGGGACAGGGTGACGGCTACACCTTC. This sequence joins TRBV5-1 and TRBJ1-2; 7 nucleotides align to TRBD1. Germline-derived CDR1 and CDR2 are SGHRS and YFSETQ. This CDR3 has 13 residues. V lost 0 bases and J lost 8; bases outside the gene matches: 4.